This entry is about one T cell receptor beta chain. Antigen specificity is unknown. The data were obtained in a study of CD4 T cell repertoires in COVID-19. Study-wide context: Relabeled CFSE-low cells, IL-2-expanded for around nine days, met spikes from other coronaviruses.

Some clones are missing from TCRdb's copy, which holds only in-frame ones; the method was immunoSEQ multiplex PCR. The sample has 65,000 to 95,000 clones; roughly four fifths are singletons. These patients had recovered from COVID-19 ranging mild to severe. The memory T cells were sequenced right after ex vivo isolation, without culture. The CDR3 contains 18 residues. Germline-derived CDR1 and CDR2 are LGHNA and YNFKEQ. V dropped 4 bases and J dropped 0 bases, with 20 bases sitting between them. Study results and limitations: SARS-CoV and/or HKU1 spike cultures shared between roughly 7 and 26% of SARS-CoV-2 clonotypes.

This chain uses TRBV4-2 with TRBJ2-3; D might be TRBD1 (6 bases). The TCR was taken from a human donor who had COVID-19. Here the sequenced sample was CD4+ T cells from peripheral blood, taken after recovery from COVID-19. The CDR3 DNA follows: TGTGCCAGCAGCCCCCGCCCCACAGGGTTCGATAGCACAGATACGCAGTATTTT. It is translated as CASSPRPTGFDSTDTQYF.